This entry lists 12 T cell receptor beta chains sequenced from one sample in a study of T cell responses to AZD1222 COVID-19 vaccine. Produced via immunoSEQ multiplex PCR; TCRdb's table is partial and in-frame only. Among 100,000 to 150,000 clones listed, 80% to 95% were seen once. Sample: peripheral blood, taken 28 days after the second AZD1222 dose. These receptor sequences come from an adult who received the AZD1222 COVID-19 vaccine.

The chain couples TRBV5-8 to TRBJ2-6; D gene ambiguous. With 4 bases removed from V and 0 bases from J, the gap between germline ends came to 8 bases. The CDR3 has 15 amino acids. Germline CDR1 and CDR2: SGHTS and YDEGEE. CDR3: CASSTRISGANVLTF. CDR3 bases: TGTGCCAGCAGCACCAGGATCTCTGGGGCCAACGTCCTGACTTTC. The full variable domain, in which reference TRBV5-8 and TRBJ2-6 provide the parts outside the CDR3, is EAGVTQSPTHLIKTRGQQATLRCSPISGHTSVYWYQQALGLGLQFLLWYDEGEERNRGNFPPRFSGRQFPNYSSELNVNALELEDSALYLCASSTRISGANVLTFGAGSRLTVL.

The chain links TRBV7-9 to TRBJ1-4; D gene uncertain. This CDR3 spans 15 amino acids. Germline V lookup: CDR1 SEHNR, CDR2 FQNEAQ (reference sequence). V lost 5 bases, J lost 4 bases, and 14 bases lay in between. The CDR3 nucleotides are TGTGCCAGCAGCCCTTCCTCCCAATTTAATGAAAAACTGTTTTTT. Amino acids: CASSPSSQFNEKLFF. Variable domain in full (rest from reference TRBV7-9 and TRBJ1-4): DTGVSQNPRHKITKRGQNVTFRCDPISEHNRLYWYRQTLGQGPEFLTYFQNEAQLEKSRLLSDRFSAERPKGSFSTLEIQRTEQGDSAMYLCASSPSSQFNEKLFFGSGTQLSVL.

This clone was observed a handful of times. The V gene is TRBV11-3, the J gene TRBJ2-1; 10 bases line up with TRBD1. The CDR3 sequence is 16 residues long. The germline CDR1 and CDR2 sequences are SGHNT and YENEEA. V dropped 4 bases and J dropped 0; count of bases not matched to a gene: 3. CDR3 sequence reads: CASSSRDRGSYNEQFF. Here the CDR3 DNA reads TGTGCCAGCAGCTCCCGGGACAGGGGCTCCTACAATGAGCAGTTCTTC. Full variable domain (outside the CDR3, taken from reference TRBV11-3 and TRBJ2-1): EAGVVQSPRYKIIEKKQPVAFWCNPISGHNTLYWYLQNLGQGPELLIRYENEEAVDDSQLPKDRFSAERLKGVDSTLKIQPAELGDSAVYLCASSSRDRGSYNEQFFGPGTRLTVL.

This chain connects TRBV11-1 to TRBJ1-2; D not resolved. V lost 5 bases, J lost 0 bases, and 4 bases lay in between. Germline V lookup: CDR1 SGHAT, CDR2 FQDESV (reference sequence). The length of the CDR3 is 12 residues. CDR3 loop: CASSETNYGYTF. CDR3 nucleotide sequence: TGTGCCAGCAGCGAGACTAACTATGGCTACACCTTC.

This clone was observed once. The chain employs TRBV27 and TRBJ1-2, with a possible D match to TRBD1 (6 bases). CDR1 is MNHEY, CDR2 SMNVEV, per germline (reference sequence). Trimming took 5 bases from V and 4 from J, leaving 17 bases between them. This CDR3 has 15 residues. Here the CDR3 reads CASSTLGQPPYGYTF. CDR3 bases: TGTGCCAGCAGTACCTTAGGACAGCCCCCCTATGGCTACACCTTC.

The V call is TRBV10-2, the J call TRBJ1-4; 7 positions match TRBD1. This CDR3 is built from 14 residues. Trimming at V came to 4 bases and at J to 5 bases, leaving 4 bases not matched to a gene. Germline CDR1 is WSHSY and CDR2 is SAAADI. This CDR3 is CASSGTGENEKLFF. CDR3 sequence (DNA): TGCGCCAGCAGTGGGACAGGAGAGAATGAAAAACTGTTTTTT.

The CDR3 nucleotides read TGTGCCAGCAGCCAAGTAGGTCACGCAGATACGCAGTATTTT. It translates to CASSQVGHADTQYF. J is TRBJ2-3 and V is TRBV3-1 (or the pseudogene TRBV3-2); D not resolved. V was shortened by 1 base and J by 4 bases, with 9 bases between the two germline ends. Germline lookup yields CDR1 LGHDT and CDR2 YNNKEL (reference sequence). This CDR3 is 14 amino acids long.

The chain carries TRBV19 and TRBJ2-7; D may match TRBD1 or TRBD2 (5 bases each). The V and J ends lost 5 bases and 2 bases respectively, with 19 bases between them. CDR3 size: 16 residues. Per germline, CDR1 LNHDA and CDR2 SQIVND (reference sequence). The CDR3 sequence is CASSGASGQATYEQYF. The CDR3 bases are TGTGCCAGTAGTGGGGCGTCGGGGCAGGCGACCTACGAGCAGTACTTC.

V and J are TRBV7-3 and TRBJ2-3; unclear D gene. CDR1 and CDR2 (germline): SGHTA, FQGTGA. V was shortened by 1 base and J by 6 bases, with 14 bases between the two germline ends. The CDR3 has 15 residues. CDR3 loop: CASSLSTEAHDTQYF. The DNA for the CDR3 is TGTGCCAGCAGCTTAAGTACTGAGGCCCACGATACGCAGTATTTT.

The rearrangement links TRBV6-5 to TRBJ2-5, with TRBD1 identical over 7 bases. Germline-derived CDR1 and CDR2 are MNHEY and SVGAGI. Trimming took 5 bases from V and 5 from J; bases not matched to a gene: 8. CDR3 length: 14 amino acids. The CDR3 sequence is CASSLDRLYETQYF. For the CDR3, the DNA is TGTGCCAGCAGTCTGGACAGGCTCTACGAGACCCAGTACTTC.

The chain links TRBV6-5 to TRBJ2-6; D perhaps matches TRBD2 (6 bases). This CDR3 contains 15 residues. Trimming stripped 6 bases from V and 1 base from J, with 10 bases between. Per germline, CDR1 MNHEY and CDR2 SVGAGI. The CDR3 DNA reads TGTGCCAGCAGCCCGGAGGGATCTGGGGCCAACGTCCTGACTTTC. Translated, it gives CASSPEGSGANVLTF.

This chain uses TRBV6-2 or TRBV6-3 with TRBJ2-1; D may correspond to TRBD1 or TRBD2 (5 bases each). The CDR3 runs 14 residues. From germline, CDR1 is MNHEY and CDR2 SVGEGT. Trimming left V 5 bases short and J 5 bases short, with 13 bases between. This chain's CDR3 is CASSGTQMNNEQFF. CDR3 sequence (DNA): TGTGCCAGCAGTGGGACCCAGATGAACAATGAGCAGTTCTTC.